The source of this T cell receptor beta chain is a study of T-cell memory formation after mild COVID-19. Trimming removed 3 bases at V and 2 bases at J, with 10 bases between. The CDR3 has 15 amino acids. Germline CDR1 reads MGHDK; CDR2 reads SYGVNS. Regarding this clonotype: Its antigen remains unknown.

Amplification by 5'RACE using constant-segment primers produced TCR alpha and TCR beta cDNA libraries that carried sample barcodes and UMIs. A single record per CDR3 protein comes from TCRdb applying MiXCR to the 5' RACE reads. Here the sample spans 550,000 to 600,000 distinct CDR3 sequences, roughly 22% being singletons. Study observations and caveats: Balance between CD4 and CD8 was seen in clones contracting day 15 to 85, and a CD4+ lean was seen in later expanders.

The TCR was taken from an adult woman who had mild COVID-19 (a few samples of this study predate the infection). Cell type and time point are not known. Sequencing was carried out using PBMCs or a T cell subset sorted from them (not recorded which). The chain carries TRBV25-1 and TRBJ2-2; D not certain. As DNA, the CDR3 is TGTGCCAGCAGTGACAGGATTTTTAACACCGGGGAGCTGTTTTTT. Translated: CASSDRIFNTGELFF.